This T cell receptor (beta chain) stems from a study of T cell repertoires in cytomegalovirus infection. Each CDR3 protein is one row after TCRdb ran MiXCR on the reads. The sample shows more than 650,000 distinct CDR3 sequences, about a third of them seen only once. Findings and limits, study-wide: Dominating the ex vivo response were HLA-C-restricted CMV-specific TCR beta clonotypes. Cumulative public TCR beta family frequency identified carriers of CMV plus the relevant HLA.

Trimming left V 9 bases short and J 4 bases short, with 17 bases between. CDR3 length: 14 residues. CDR1 is LNHDA, CDR2 SQIVND, per germline (reference sequence). This clonotype was detected many times. The antigen is not known. Sequenced input: PBMCs. This TCR was recovered from a human donor in good health (CMV status not recorded). Some clones in this sample may be carry-over from other donors' samples. The V and J genes are TRBV19 and TRBJ2-3, with D unresolved. CDR3 nucleotide sequence: TGTGCCAGCCACCCGACTGGCGAAGCAGATACGCAGTATTTT. Encoded protein: CASHPTGEADTQYF.